Given below is one T cell receptor (beta chain) in context. Its matching antigen is unknown. Germline-derived CDR1 and CDR2 are SGDLS and YYNGEE. The CDR3 is 20 amino acids. Trimming removed 0 bases from V and 0 bases from J, with 22 bases in between. Method: immunoSEQ multiplex PCR; TCRdb's copy keeps in-frame clones and lacks some. This table has roughly 2.5 million clones, around 90% appearing once. The entry originates in a study of shared clonotypes between healthy human individuals. Across the study: In total, the donors were two women and a few men aged 18 to 49.

Study-level points and caveats: Larger richness was generally estimated for naive than memory subsets. A handful of donors held 4.5% to 5% of naive CD4 clonotypes in common.

Specimen: naive CD4+ T cells sorted from blood. Described subset: CD45RA+ positively selected. The J gene is TRBJ2-4, the V gene TRBV9, with D perhaps TRBD2 (6 bases). The TCR sequence derives from a man aged 18 to 29 in good health. The CDR3 coding sequence is TGTGCCAGCAGCGTAGGAAGGGCGCGGGGCGCTAAACTAGCCAAAAACATTCAGTACTTC. It specifies CASSVGRARGAKLAKNIQYF. Combining the CDR3 with reference TRBV9 and TRBJ2-4 gives the whole variable domain DSGVTQTPKHLITATGQRVTLRCSPRSGDLSVYWYQQSLDQGLQFLIQYYNGEERAKGNILERFSAQQFPDLHSELNLSSLELGDSALYFCASSVGRARGAKLAKNIQYFGAGTRLSVL.